The 32 T cell receptor beta chains below come from one sample, sequenced in a study of T cell changes during pregnancy in multiple sclerosis. Using immunoSEQ multiplex PCR, the repertoire was profiled, and TCRdb retains in-frame clones only, with some absent. The table has about 54,000 clones, more than 85% seen once. Here the sequenced sample was peripheral blood, taken after pregnancy. These receptors all come from a female donor in good health, enrolled as a control in a pregnancy study.

The J gene is TRBJ2-3, the V gene TRBV2, with a possible D match to TRBD2 (6 bases). Trimming removed 7 bases from V and 2 bases from J, with 10 bases in between. CDR1 is SNHLY, CDR2 FYNNEI, per germline. CDR3 size: 13 residues. CDR3 loop: CASNWGDTDTQYF. The CDR3 DNA reads as TGTGCCAGCAACTGGGGGGACACAGATACGCAGTATTTT.

The DNA for the CDR3 is TGTGCCACCAGCAGAGACCTCGGGACAGCCCTGGGGAATGAGCAGTTCTTC. As protein: CATSRDLGTALGNEQFF. V usage is TRBV15 and J usage is TRBJ2-1; TRBD1 agrees at 7 bases. Germline-derived CDR1 and CDR2 are LNHNV and YYDKDF (reference sequence). The trim removed 0 bases at V and 7 bases at J, leaving 12 bases unmatched. The CDR3 length is 17 residues. Using reference TRBV15 and TRBJ2-1 for the parts outside the CDR3, the full variable domain is DAMVIQNPRYQVTQFGKPVTLSCSQTLNHNVMYWYQQKSSQAPKLLFHYYDKDFNNEADTPDNFQSRRPNTSFCFLDIRSPGLGDTAMYLCATSRDLGTALGNEQFFGPGTRLTVL.

V and J are TRBV2 and TRBJ2-3, with TRBD1 as a possible D gene (6 bases). Germline CDR1 is SNHLY and CDR2 is FYNNEI. This CDR3 spans 13 amino acids. V was pared by 7 bases and J by 4 bases, with 12 bases between. CDR3 nucleotide sequence: TGTGCCAGCAACGAGGGACACGCAGATACGCAGTATTTT. This gives the protein CASNEGHADTQYF.

This CDR3 is CASSADRGQGYGYTF. CDR3 nucleotide sequence: TGTGCCAGCAGTGCAGACAGGGGGCAGGGGTATGGCTACACCTTC. The chain is built from TRBV6-1 and TRBJ1-2; 10 bases map to TRBD1. The V segment lost 4 bases and the J segment 5 bases; nucleotides outside the gene matches: 7. The CDR3 is 15 amino acids. Germline assignment: CDR1 MNHNS and CDR2 SASEGT.

This chain joins TRBV5-1 and TRBJ2-3, with D maybe TRBD1 (7 bases). The CDR3 is 15 amino acids. The germline V gene encodes CDR1 SGHRS and CDR2 YFSETQ. Trimming cost V 0 bases and J 6 bases, with 14 bases left between them. The CDR3 reads CASSLEVRGEDTQYF. The CDR3 DNA reads TGCGCCAGCAGCTTGGAGGTCAGGGGGGAGGATACGCAGTATTTT.

This rearrangement joins TRBV5-1 to TRBJ1-1; no clear D gene. The CDR3 is 14 residues long. The V end lost 3 bases, the J end lost 5 bases, and 14 bases lay between the germline ends. The V gene's germline CDR1 is SGHRS and CDR2 YFSETQ. The CDR3 sequence is CASSYLNGETEAFF. Here the CDR3 DNA reads TGCGCCAGCAGCTATCTAAACGGGGAGACTGAAGCTTTCTTT.

This clone was detected a few times. The chain has TRBV6-4 and TRBJ1-6; 12 positions agree with TRBD1. The CDR3 is 15 residues long. V lost 2 bases, J lost 8 bases, and 1 base stayed unmatched. Germline CDR1 and CDR2: MRHNA and SNTAGT. CDR3 amino acids: CASSDGTGGDSPLHF. The CDR3 DNA sequence: TGTGCCAGCAGTGACGGGACAGGGGGCGATTCACCCCTCCACTTT.

The rearrangement uses TRBV14 and TRBJ2-7; 7 bases match TRBD1. Germline V gene sequence: CDR1 SGHDN, CDR2 FVKESK. The CDR3 consists of 15 residues. The junction had 5 bases not matched to a gene; V was cut back by 1 base and J by 2 bases. The CDR3 bases are TGTGCCAGCAGCCAAGGTTCCAGGGGGACCTACGAGCAGTACTTC. It codes for CASSQGSRGTYEQYF.

The chain links TRBV5-6 to TRBJ2-7; 9 positions agree with TRBD2. The junction had 17 bases not matched to a gene; V was cut back by 3 bases and J by 7 bases. This CDR3 spans 17 amino acids. Germline CDR1 and CDR2: SGHDT and YYEEEE. The CDR3 DNA sequence: TGTGCCAGCAGCTCCCCATATAGCGGGGGCCTTTCGGGGGAGCAGTACTTC. Its protein is CASSSPYSGGLSGEQYF.

The chain employs TRBV19 and TRBJ2-7, with D perhaps matching TRBD2 (6 bases). V gave up 3 bases and J gave up 0 bases, with 18 bases separating them. CDR1 and CDR2 from the germline V gene are LNHDA and SQIVND (reference sequence). The CDR3 consists of 17 residues. CDR3 nucleotides: TGTGCCAGTAGTATTGTTGGGGTAGCGGTCGGCTCCTACGAGCAGTACTTC. Translation gives CASSIVGVAVGSYEQYF.

This chain links TRBV4-3 with TRBJ1-6, with a possible D match to TRBD1 (6 bases). CDR3 length: 14 residues. V lost 1 base to trimming and J lost 9 bases, with 10 bases between them. From germline, CDR1 is LGHNA and CDR2 YSLEER. CDR3 amino acids: CASSQAGVGSPLHF. For the CDR3, the DNA is TGCGCCAGCAGCCAAGCAGGGGTTGGTTCACCCCTCCACTTT.

There are a few counts of this clone. The CDR3: CASRGQGNQPQHF. CDR3 DNA: TGTGCCAGTAGGGGACAGGGCAATCAGCCCCAGCATTTT. This sequence joins TRBV19 and TRBJ1-5, with 8 nucleotides matching TRBD1. Germline V gene lookup returns CDR1 LNHDA and CDR2 SQIVND (reference sequence). The CDR3 is 13 amino acids. V shed 6 bases, J shed 2 bases, and the junction held 0 bases outside the gene matches.

The gene calls are TRBV12-2 and TRBJ1-2; TRBD1 is the table's D call and was not checked against the DNA. TRBV12-2 is flagged as a pseudogene. The CDR3 sequence is 14 residues long. The chain's CDR3 is CASRLSTARYGYTF. The DNA of the CDR3 is TGTGCAAGTCGCTTGTCGACAGCCCGATATGGCTACACCTTC.

This rearrangement joins TRBV7-6 to TRBJ2-5, with TRBD1 matching 8 bases. The J segment lost 2 bases and the V segment lost 8 bases, leaving 13 bases of the junction unmatched. CDR1 SGHVS and CDR2 FNYEAQ come from the germline V gene. The CDR3 runs to 16 residues. CDR3 coding DNA: TGTGCCAGCCGCCCCAGGGCAGGGGGCCGGCAAGAGACCCAGTACTTC. Translating gives CASRPRAGGRQETQYF.

The V call is TRBV11-2, the J call TRBJ1-2; D is unclear. Germline CDR1 is SGHAT and CDR2 is FQNNGV. This CDR3 spans 14 amino acids. The V end was cut by 2 bases, the J end by 4 bases, with 11 bases between. The CDR3 DNA is TGTGCCAGCAGCTTACTAGCGGACGGCTATGGCTACACCTTC. Amino acids: CASSLLADGYGYTF.

The V call is TRBV5-8, the J call TRBJ1-1; the D is unclear. CDR1 and CDR2 (germline): SGHTS, YDEGEE. The CDR3 has 15 residues. The V and J ends lost 0 bases and 3 bases respectively, with 12 bases between them. The CDR3 nucleotides are TGTGCCAGCAGCTTGGGGACCTCCGGGGACACTGAAGCTTTCTTT. Translating gives CASSLGTSGDTEAFF.

This clone was counted once. V gene TRBV7-6 combines with J gene TRBJ2-1, with 7 bases fitting TRBD1. Germline CDR1 is SGHVS and CDR2 is FNYEAQ. The CDR3 sequence is 13 residues long. Trimming took 6 bases from V and 8 from J; bases not matched to a gene: 7. CDR3 sequence: CASSPDRAYEQFF. In DNA, the CDR3 is TGTGCCAGCAGTCCCGACAGGGCATATGAGCAGTTCTTC.

This chain connects TRBV5-4 to TRBJ2-2; D is uncertain. The CDR3 is 13 residues long. Trimming stripped 3 bases from V and 2 bases from J, with 5 bases between. From germline, CDR1 is SGHNT and CDR2 YYREEE (reference sequence). The CDR3: CASSSKNTGELFF. CDR3 bases: TGTGCCAGCAGCTCTAAAAACACCGGGGAGCTGTTTTTT.

This chain links TRBV10-3 with TRBJ1-5; possibly TRBD1 for D (6 bases). Germline loops: CDR1 ENHRY, CDR2 SYGVKD. The length of the CDR3 is 14 residues. Trimming left V 6 bases short and J 6 bases short, with 15 bases between. CDR3: CAISPGVDGQPQHF. In nucleotides, the CDR3 is TGTGCCATCAGCCCAGGGGTGGATGGTCAGCCCCAGCATTTT.

This sequence joins TRBV18 and TRBJ2-6; a possible D gene is TRBD2 (6 bases). Germline lookup yields CDR1 KGHSH and CDR2 LQKENI. The CDR3 extends over 16 amino acids. The V end was cut by 3 bases, the J end by 1 base, with 10 bases between. CDR3 in DNA: TGTGCCAGCTCACCCCTTGCGGGGTCTGGGGCCAACGTCCTGACTTTC. It encodes CASSPLAGSGANVLTF.

CDR3 coding DNA: TGCGCCAGCAGCTTACAGGGCTCCACAGATACGCAGTATTTT. This encodes CASSLQGSTDTQYF. V gene TRBV5-1 combines with J gene TRBJ2-3, with D maybe TRBD1 (6 bases). Germline lookup yields CDR1 SGHRS and CDR2 YFSETQ. CDR3 length: 14 residues. The V gene lost 2 bases and the J gene lost 2 bases, with 9 bases spanning the gap.

V gene TRBV12-5 combines with J gene TRBJ2-1, with a weak D call TRBD2 (5 bases). V was shortened by 0 bases and J by 9 bases, with 9 bases between the two germline ends. From germline, CDR1 is LGHNT and CDR2 FRNRAP. This CDR3 contains 13 residues. The CDR3 loop is CASGLVSRGEQFF. As DNA, the CDR3 is TGTGCTAGTGGTTTGGTCTCCCGGGGTGAGCAGTTCTTC.

V is TRBV2 and J is TRBJ1-5; no clear D gene. Germline V gene data show CDR1 as SNHLY and CDR2 as FYNNEI. The ends were cut back, 3 bases at V and 6 bases at J, with 12 bases in the middle. The CDR3 loop spans 14 amino acids. In nucleotides, the CDR3 is TGTGCCAGCAGTGACTGGGCAATCCCTCAGCCCCAGCATTTT. Protein sequence: CASSDWAIPQPQHF.

The chain couples TRBV29-1 to TRBJ1-2; TRBD1 agrees at 7 bases. CDR1 and CDR2 (germline): SQVTM, ANQGSEA. This CDR3 has 12 amino acids. V lost 6 bases, J lost 6 bases, and 7 bases stayed unmatched. The CDR3: CSVGGQADGYTF. For the CDR3, the DNA is TGCAGCGTGGGAGGACAGGCGGATGGCTACACCTTC.

This clone occurred a few times. V is TRBV18 and J is TRBJ1-1; D remains unclear. The CDR3 is 15 residues long. V dropped 7 bases and J dropped 2 bases, with 17 bases sitting between them. Germline-derived CDR1 and CDR2 are KGHSH and LQKENI. CDR3 residues: CASLVGVQANTEAFF. The CDR3 nucleotides are TGTGCCAGCTTGGTCGGGGTGCAGGCCAACACTGAAGCTTTCTTT.

The chain has TRBV19 and TRBJ1-5, with 8 bases fitting TRBD1. CDR3 length equals 15 residues. Trimming at V came to 6 bases and at J to 2 bases, leaving 6 bases not matched to a gene. Germline V lookup: CDR1 LNHDA, CDR2 SQIVND (reference sequence). The CDR3 sequence is CASSTTGARNQPQHF. The CDR3 DNA sequence: TGTGCCAGTAGCACGACAGGGGCTCGCAATCAGCCCCAGCATTTT.

The chain uses TRBV5-4 and TRBJ1-3; 10 bases map to TRBD1. The CDR3 runs 15 residues. Germline assignment: CDR1 SGHNT and CDR2 YYREEE (reference sequence). V was clipped by 3 bases and J by 0 bases; unmatched bases: 0. The chain's CDR3 is CASSWTGGSGNTIYF. In DNA form, the CDR3 reads TGTGCCAGCAGCTGGACAGGGGGCTCTGGAAACACCATATATTTT.

This clone has a single count. The genes are TRBV5-1 and TRBJ2-3, with 7 bases lining up with TRBD1. CDR3 length equals 14 residues. Germline V CDR1 and CDR2: SGHRS, YFSETQ. V shed 3 bases and J 2 bases; nucleotides not matched to a gene: 3. In DNA, the CDR3 is TGCGCCAGCAGCTGGACAGGCTCCACAGATACGCAGTATTTT. Its translation: CASSWTGSTDTQYF.

A few counts support this clone. The chain links TRBV2 to TRBJ2-7; a possible D gene is TRBD2 (6 bases). With 10 bases removed from V and 3 bases from J, the gap between germline ends came to 10 bases. The length of the CDR3 is 11 residues. CDR1 SNHLY and CDR2 FYNNEI come from the germline V gene. CDR3 amino acids: CAMGRDYEQYF. In DNA form, the CDR3 reads TGTGCCATGGGGCGGGACTACGAGCAGTACTTC.

The V call is TRBV19, the J call TRBJ1-2, with D perhaps TRBD1 (6 bases). Germline V CDR1 and CDR2: LNHDA, SQIVND (reference sequence). V lost 1 base and J 7 bases, leaving 19 bases between the germline ends. The length of the CDR3 is 16 residues. The CDR3 loop is CASSIGLRGRGSGYTF. DNA of the CDR3: TGTGCCAGTAGTATAGGTTTAAGGGGCAGGGGTAGTGGCTACACCTTC.

This chain links TRBV29-1 with TRBJ2-5; 7 nucleotides line up with TRBD1. The V segment lost 5 bases and the J segment 7 bases; nucleotides outside the gene matches: 7. This CDR3 is built from 12 residues. Germline CDR1 SQVTM, CDR2 ANQGSEA. The CDR3 reads CSVLAGGRTQYF. In nucleotides, the CDR3 is TGCAGCGTTTTAGCAGGGGGAAGGACCCAGTACTTC. The full variable domain, rest sourced from reference TRBV29-1 and TRBJ2-5, is SAVISQKPSRDICQRGTSLTIQCQVDSQVTMMFWYRQQPGQSLTLIATANQGSEATYESGFVIDKFPISRPNLTFSTLTVSNMSPEDSSIYLCSVLAGGRTQYFGPGTRLLVL.

The V gene is TRBV27, the J gene TRBJ1-1; 7 bases fit TRBD1. Trimming took 3 bases from V and 4 from J; bases not matched to a gene: 5. CDR3 length equals 14 residues. Germline CDR1 MNHEY, CDR2 SMNVEV (reference sequence). The CDR3: CASSFTGVSTEAFF. CDR3 DNA: TGTGCCAGCAGTTTTACAGGGGTTTCCACTGAAGCTTTCTTT.